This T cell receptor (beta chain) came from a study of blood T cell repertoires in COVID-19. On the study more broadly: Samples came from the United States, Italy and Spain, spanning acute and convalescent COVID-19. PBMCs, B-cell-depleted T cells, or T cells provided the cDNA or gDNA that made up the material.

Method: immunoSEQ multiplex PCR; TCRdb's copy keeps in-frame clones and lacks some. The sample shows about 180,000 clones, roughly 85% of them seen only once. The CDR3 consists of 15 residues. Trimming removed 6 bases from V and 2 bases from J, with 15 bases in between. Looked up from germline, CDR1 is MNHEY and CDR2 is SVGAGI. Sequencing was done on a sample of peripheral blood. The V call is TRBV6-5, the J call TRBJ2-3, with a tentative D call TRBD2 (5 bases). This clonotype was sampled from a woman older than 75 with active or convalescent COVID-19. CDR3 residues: CASRRTLEITDTQYF. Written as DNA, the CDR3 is TGTGCCAGCAGGAGGACTCTAGAAATCACAGATACGCAGTATTTT.